This T cell receptor beta chain was sequenced in a study of T cells expressing NK-cell markers. For the study at large: Each TCR beta repertoire originated in sorted T cells that were CD3+CD56+NKG2C+, CD3+CD56+NKG2C- or CD3+CD56-NKG2C+.

General study findings and limits: Leadership of the CD3+CD56-NKG2C+ fraction also belonged to these clonotypes in a handful of donors.

Using the 5' RACE reads, TCRdb records one entry per CDR3 protein without DNA. This listing includes some 500,000 distinct CDR3 sequences. With respect to this clonotype: Its antigen is unidentified.

The CDR3 is made up of 14 amino acids. Germline V gene lookup returns CDR1 SGHRS and CDR2 YFSETQ. This receptor was identified in a woman aged 45 to 65 in good health. The rearrangement uses TRBV5-1 and TRBJ2-5. The sequenced sample consisted of blood T cells: a sorted CD56 or NKG2C T cell subset, CD4+ or CD8+ T cells, or bulk PBMC T cells (not recorded which). The CDR3 loop is CASSLKGMSETQYF. Full variable domain (rest looked up from reference TRBV5-1 and TRBJ2-5): KAGVTQTPRYLIKTRGQQVTLSCSPISGHRSVSWYQQTPGQGLQFLFEYFSETQRNKGNFPGRFSGRQFSNSRSEMNVSTLELGDSALYLCASSLKGMSETQYFGPGTRLLVL.